A single sample is the source of the 7 T cell receptor beta chains below, sequenced in a study of Graves' ophthalmopathy and Graves' hyperthyroidism. RNA transcripts were the template, and TCR beta CDR3 regions were amplified from them. Scientists carried out first-round RT-PCR using HTBI primers and then a second-round multiplex PCR. TCRdb reanalysed the multiplex PCR reads using MiXCR and keeps one entry per CDR3 protein. The sample shows fewer than 350,000 distinct CDR3 sequences, about a sixth of them seen only once. The sample comprised peripheral blood. These TCRs come from an adult man with Graves' ophthalmopathy.

This clonotype was detected only a few times. The chain employs TRBV6-1 and TRBJ2-7; TRBD2 aligns across 13 bases. Trimming took 6 bases from V and 3 from J; bases not matched to a gene: 8. CDR1 MNHNS and CDR2 SASEGT come from the germline V gene. The CDR3 runs to 16 residues. The CDR3 is CASRRGTSGVNYEQYF. In DNA, the CDR3 is TGTGCCAGCAGACGGGGGACTAGCGGGGTGAACTACGAGCAGTACTTC.

In its sample, this clonotype was seen many times. The chain is built from TRBV27 and TRBJ2-7; D possibly matches TRBD1 or TRBD2 (5 bases each). Germline CDR1 reads MNHEY; CDR2 reads SMNVEV (reference sequence). V lost 6 bases and J 4 bases, leaving 13 bases between the germline ends. The CDR3 has 13 residues. The CDR3 loop is CASSPGTGYEQYF. CDR3 coding DNA: TGTGCCAGCAGCCCCGGGACCGGATACGAGCAGTACTTC.

The chain joins TRBV6-2 or TRBV6-3 to TRBJ1-2, with D maybe TRBD1 (6 bases). Trimming shortened V by 4 bases and J by 6 bases, and 27 bases separated the two germline ends. Germline V gene sequence: CDR1 MNHEY, CDR2 SVGEGT. The CDR3 is made up of 18 amino acids. For the CDR3, the DNA is TGTGCCAGCAGTTCAAGAAGGGATTTAGGGGGTACGGGAGATGGCTACACCTTC. Protein product: CASSSRRDLGGTGDGYTF.

The rearrangement joins TRBV6-2 or TRBV6-3 to TRBJ1-1; tentatively, D is TRBD1 (5 bases). CDR3 length: 14 residues. With 7 bases removed from V and 1 base from J, the gap between germline ends came to 13 bases. Germline V gene data show CDR1 as MNHEY and CDR2 as SVGEGT. The CDR3, as DNA: TGTGCCAGCACCCACTCGGGGCGGAACACTGAAGCTTTCTTT. This encodes CASTHSGRNTEAFF.

About this clonotype: This may arise from a read error, as a much more abundant clone is one base away. No conserved phenylalanine or tryptophan ends this CDR3, so it is likely a read error. DNA of the CDR3: TGTGCCAGCGGACCCCCTGGAAACACCATATATCTT. Its protein is CASGPPGNTIYL. The chain has TRBV6-1 and TRBJ1-3; D gene unclear. Germline CDR1 and CDR2: MNHNS and SASEGT. CDR3 length: 12 residues. V lost 8 bases to trimming and J lost 2 bases, with 7 bases between them.

Ten or more counts support this clonotype. The genes are TRBV20-1 and TRBJ2-5; TRBD1 might be the D (6 bases). This CDR3 is built from 15 residues. Deletions cut 6 bases from V and 4 bases from J, with 21 bases between. Germline V gives CDR1 DFQATT, CDR2 SNEGSKA (reference sequence). The CDR3 sequence is CSARQTGRLTETQYF. The DNA for the CDR3 is TGCAGTGCCCGCCAGACAGGTCGCTTGACAGAGACCCAGTACTTC.

This clonotype appeared many times. This chain joins TRBV11-2 and TRBJ2-7; the match to TRBD1 covers 10 bases. The CDR3 has 13 amino acids. V was pared by 6 bases and J by 7 bases, with 6 bases of the junction left unmatched. Germline loops: CDR1 SGHAT, CDR2 FQNNGV. The CDR3 coding sequence is TGTGCCAGCAGTCGACAGGGGGCTGTAGAGCAGTACTTC. Translated, it gives CASSRQGAVEQYF.